The 30 T cell receptor beta chains in this list originate from one sample, sequenced in a study of cytomegalovirus exposure and HLA in healthy donors. The primer mix had 60 Vbeta and 13 Jbeta primers. Clones were read by immunoSEQ multiplex PCR, and TCRdb kept only the in-frame ones, dropping some. The sample records under 200,000 clones, approximately 78% being singletons. The sequenced sample consisted of PBMCs. These receptors originate from a woman aged 18-29 years in good health and CMV-seronegative.

This clone appeared a single time. The rearrangement uses TRBV29-1 and TRBJ2-4; 8 bases fit TRBD2. J lost 0 bases, V lost 8 bases, and 6 bases had no gene match. The CDR3 is 14 residues long. The germline V gene has CDR1 SQVTM and CDR2 ANQGSEA. CDR3 amino acids: CSLILAGAKNIQYF. CDR3 nucleotide sequence: TGCAGCCTCATCCTAGCGGGAGCCAAAAACATTCAGTACTTC.

Here the CDR3 DNA reads TGTGCCAGTGGACAGTCCTACGAGCAGTACTTC. Its protein is CASGQSYEQYF. This chain connects TRBV6-1 to TRBJ2-7; weak D call: TRBD1 (6 bases). CDR1 is MNHNS, CDR2 SASEGT, per germline. The CDR3 spans 11 residues. V gave up 9 bases and J gave up 1 base, with 7 bases separating them.

The chain joins TRBV10-2 to TRBJ2-1, with 8 bases fitting TRBD2. CDR3 length equals 15 residues. V gave up 6 bases and J gave up 0 bases; unmatched junction bases: 4. The germline CDR1 and CDR2 sequences are WSHSY and SAAADI. The CDR3 reads CASRVAGSSYNEQFF. The CDR3 region has the DNA TGCGCCAGCAGGGTAGCGGGAAGCTCCTACAATGAGCAGTTCTTC.

V gene TRBV7-9 combines with J gene TRBJ2-5; 11 nucleotides match TRBD2. This CDR3 has 16 amino acids. J lost 5 bases, V lost 4 bases, and 9 bases had no gene match. In germline, CDR1 is SEHNR, CDR2 FQNEAQ (reference sequence). CDR3 sequence: CASSSGLADYGETQYF. The CDR3 nucleotides are TGTGCCAGCAGCTCGGGACTAGCGGATTATGGGGAGACCCAGTACTTC.

This clone was seen only a few times. J is TRBJ2-2 and V is TRBV5-4, with TRBD1 as a possible D gene (5 bases). In germline, CDR1 is SGHNT, CDR2 YYREEE (reference sequence). This CDR3 comprises 16 residues. Trimming took 4 bases from V and 4 from J, leaving 17 bases between them. CDR3 sequence (DNA): TGTGCCAGCAGCCCGCGCTCAGGTCAGGGCACCGGGGAGCTGTTTTTT. This translates into CASSPRSGQGTGELFF.

The chain has TRBV7-2 and TRBJ2-3, with 15 bases that match TRBD2. CDR1 and CDR2 from the germline V gene are SGHTA and FQGNSA. V shed 5 bases, J shed 1 base, and the junction held 4 bases outside the gene matches. The CDR3 is 17 residues long. CDR3 in amino acids: CASSAGLAGGRTDTQYF. The CDR3 DNA sequence: TGTGCCAGCAGCGCGGGACTAGCGGGAGGCCGCACAGATACGCAGTATTTT.

This chain links TRBV28 with TRBJ1-2, with a tentative D call TRBD1 (5 bases). Looked up from germline, CDR1 is MDHEN and CDR2 is SYDVKM. The V and J ends lost 6 bases and 4 bases respectively, with 15 bases between them. This CDR3 has 14 residues. The CDR3 reads CASSLHSGGYGYTF. CDR3 sequence (DNA): TGTGCCAGCAGCCTCCACTCGGGGGGCTATGGCTACACCTTC.

In DNA form, the CDR3 reads TGTGCCAGCAGCCCCCACTTTATTGCGGGAGTTGAAAAACTGTTTTTT. Its protein is CASSPHFIAGVEKLFF. The gene calls are TRBV7-6 and TRBJ1-4; D is uncertain. The V end was cut by 5 bases, the J end by 7 bases, with 20 bases between. Germline V gene sequence: CDR1 SGHVS, CDR2 FNYEAQ. The CDR3 extends over 16 amino acids. Together with reference TRBV7-6 and TRBJ1-4, the CDR3 gives the full variable domain: GAGVSQSPRYKVTKRGQDVALRCDPISGHVSLYWYRQALGQGPEFLTYFNYEAQQDKSGLPNDRFSAERPEGSISTLTIQRTEQRDSAMYRCASSPHFIAGVEKLFFGSGTQLSVL.

As concerns this clone: The sample has other DNA sequences that encode this CDR3 too. The chain uses TRBV18 and TRBJ1-1, with 7 bases aligning to TRBD1. Germline-derived CDR1 and CDR2 are KGHSH and LQKENI. Trimming took 2 bases from V and 4 from J; bases not matched to a gene: 1. This CDR3 is built from 13 residues. CDR3 residues: CASSPSGGTEAFF. The CDR3 DNA reads as TGTGCCAGCTCACCATCAGGGGGCACTGAAGCTTTCTTT.

This chain uses TRBV30 with TRBJ1-2, with TRBD1 identical over 7 bases. Germline loops: CDR1 GTSNPN, CDR2 SVGIG (reference sequence). Losses at the gene ends were 4 bases for V and 1 base for J; bases not matched to a gene: 6. There are 14 residues in the CDR3. The CDR3 spells CAWTRDSFNYGYTF. CDR3 sequence (DNA): TGTGCCTGGACGAGGGACAGTTTTAACTATGGCTACACCTTC.

This clone was detected once. The chain has TRBV10-3 and TRBJ2-7; 7 bases fit TRBD1. The CDR3 is made up of 15 amino acids. J gave up 7 bases and V 0 bases, and 9 bases lay outside the gene matches. Germline V gene data show CDR1 as ENHRY and CDR2 as SYGVKD. The CDR3 DNA is TGTGCCATCAGTGAGTCCACCGTAACAGGGGAGGAGCAGTACTTC. Its protein product is CAISESTVTGEEQYF.

The chain combines TRBV10-2 with TRBJ1-5; D may be TRBD1 (6 bases). Germline V gene sequence: CDR1 WSHSY, CDR2 SAAADI. V lost 5 bases and J lost 1, with 9 bases in between. This CDR3 contains 14 residues. CDR3 bases: TGCGCCAGCAGTTGGACAGAAAGCAATCAGCCCCAGCATTTT. Its protein is CASSWTESNQPQHF.

The rearrangement joins TRBV7-9 to TRBJ2-7, with D hard to call. There are 13 residues in the CDR3. Trimming left V 3 bases short and J 4 bases short, with 10 bases between. CDR1 and CDR2 (germline): SEHNR, FQNEAQ (reference sequence). For the CDR3, the DNA is TGTGCCAGCAGCTTCACCGAGAGGTACGAGCAGTACTTC. This gives the protein CASSFTERYEQYF.

Only one count was recorded for this clone. This chain joins TRBV7-2 and TRBJ2-1, with TRBD2 as a possible D gene (5 bases). Germline V gene lookup returns CDR1 SGHTA and CDR2 FQGNSA. This CDR3 is built from 15 residues. The ends were cut back, 5 bases at V and 0 bases at J, with 11 bases in the middle. The CDR3 protein is CASSVSANSYNEQFF. The DNA of the CDR3 is TGTGCCAGCAGCGTTAGCGCGAACTCCTACAATGAGCAGTTCTTC.

V gene TRBV5-6 combines with J gene TRBJ2-1; the match to TRBD2 covers 9 bases. Germline lookup yields CDR1 SGHDT and CDR2 YYEEEE. After removal of 6 bases from V and 0 bases from J, the junction contained 7 bases not matched to a gene. The CDR3 covers 16 residues. The DNA for the CDR3 is TGTGCCAGCATAGCTAGCGGGATAGGCTCCTACAATGAGCAGTTCTTC. Protein: CASIASGIGSYNEQFF.

The CDR3 spells CASSLDGGSSYEQYV. The CDR3 DNA is TGTGCCAGCAGCTTGGATGGGGGGAGCTCCTACGAGCAGTACGTC. This sequence joins TRBV5-4 and TRBJ2-7; possibly TRBD2 for D (6 bases). This CDR3 has 15 residues. V lost 0 bases to trimming and J lost 0 bases, with 10 bases between them. Germline V gene data show CDR1 as SGHNT and CDR2 as YYREEE (reference sequence).

This chain joins TRBV4-1 and TRBJ1-5; 9 positions agree with TRBD1. Germline values: CDR1 MGHRA, CDR2 YSYEKL. This CDR3 has 16 amino acids. The junction had 4 bases not matched to a gene; V was cut back by 1 base and J by 3 bases. The CDR3 DNA reads TGCGCCAGCAGCCAAGGGGAACAGGGGGCCAATCAGCCCCAGCATTTT. This sequence encodes CASSQGEQGANQPQHF.

This clone was counted only a few times. The chain has TRBV4-1 and TRBJ2-1, with D unresolved. CDR1 and CDR2 from the germline V gene are MGHRA and YSYEKL. Trimming removed 3 bases from V and 8 bases from J, with 11 bases in between. The CDR3 totals 13 residues. The CDR3 DNA is TGCGCCAGCAGCCATATTCGCGGCCATGAGCAGTTCTTC. Translated: CASSHIRGHEQFF.

The rearrangement links TRBV11-2 to TRBJ2-2; 9 nucleotides match TRBD1. The length of the CDR3 is 16 residues. Trimming cost V 5 bases and J 1 base; bases outside gene matches: 5. The germline V gene encodes CDR1 SGHAT and CDR2 FQNNGV. CDR3 sequence (DNA): TGTGCCAGCAGCCCGTGGACAGGGGTGAACACCGGGGAGCTGTTTTTT. Its translation is CASSPWTGVNTGELFF.

Remarks on this clone: The junction shows a germline mismatch at one end, possibly a read error. The chain recombines TRBV27 with TRBJ2-3; 12 nucleotides match TRBD2. The CDR3 is made up of 18 amino acids. Germline V gene sequence: CDR1 MNHEY, CDR2 SMNVEV (reference sequence). For the CDR3, the DNA is TGTGCCAGCAGTTTATTCCGGCTAGCGGGGGGGGGCACGGATACGCAGTATTTT. This gives the protein CASSLFRLAGGGTDTQYF.

In this sample, this clone turned up a few times. The rearrangement joins TRBV6-1 to TRBJ1-4, with 10 bases lining up with TRBD1. Germline lookup yields CDR1 MNHNS and CDR2 SASEGT. This CDR3 is 15 amino acids long. Trimming took 1 base from V and 7 from J; bases not matched to a gene: 3. CDR3 coding DNA: TGTGCCAGCAGTGAAGGAAGACAGGGGGCTGAAAAACTGTTTTTT. Translating gives CASSEGRQGAEKLFF.

The rearrangement links TRBV29-1 to TRBJ2-1, with D perhaps matching TRBD2 (6 bases). V lost 6 bases to trimming and J lost 5 bases, with 17 bases between them. Germline V gene sequence: CDR1 SQVTM, CDR2 ANQGSEA. The CDR3 is 14 amino acids. The CDR3 coding sequence is TGCAGCGTAGGCGGGACCTACGAAAACAATGAGCAGTTCTTC. This encodes CSVGGTYENNEQFF.

The count of this clone is one. The CDR3 bases are TGTGCCAGCAGTCTGGACAGAGCCTACGAGCAGTACTTC. Amino acid sequence: CASSLDRAYEQYF. This chain joins TRBV28 and TRBJ2-7; a possible D gene is TRBD1 (6 bases). The CDR3 covers 13 residues. Germline CDR1 reads MDHEN; CDR2 reads SYDVKM. Trimming cost V 5 bases and J 2 bases, with 10 bases left between them.

A single count supports this clone. The J gene is TRBJ2-5, the V gene TRBV5-1; 11 nucleotides agree with TRBD2. With V trimmed by 0 bases and J by 4 bases, 5 bases remained unmatched. Germline V lookup: CDR1 SGHRS, CDR2 YFSETQ. The CDR3 has 16 amino acids. The CDR3 loop reads CASSLDLAGGGETQYF. In nucleotides, the CDR3 is TGCGCCAGCAGCTTGGATCTAGCGGGAGGTGGAGAGACCCAGTACTTC.

This chain links TRBV29-1 with TRBJ2-3; 12 nucleotides align to TRBD2. CDR3 length: 18 amino acids. The ends lost 0 bases at V and 3 bases at J; junction bases unmatched: 10. Per germline, CDR1 SQVTM and CDR2 ANQGSEA. CDR3 bases: TGCAGCGTTGAAGATCCGACTAGCGGGAGCGTTCAAACAGATACGCAGTATTTT. Protein sequence: CSVEDPTSGSVQTDTQYF.

The CDR3 bases are TGTGCCAGCAGCTTACAGGGGGCGAGAGGGGATACGCAGTATTTT. Translating it yields CASSLQGARGDTQYF. The chain is built from TRBV5-4 and TRBJ2-3, with TRBD1 identical over 9 bases. Per the germline V gene, CDR1 is SGHNT and CDR2 is YYREEE (reference sequence). V lost 2 bases, J lost 6 bases, and 7 bases stayed unmatched. The CDR3 length is 15 residues.

V gene TRBV2 combines with J gene TRBJ1-6, with TRBD1 identical over 7 bases. The ends lost 7 bases at V and 8 bases at J; junction bases unmatched: 8. The CDR3 has 14 residues. Germline V gives CDR1 SNHLY, CDR2 FYNNEI. The DNA for the CDR3 is TGTGCCAGCACCCGACAGGGTACGGATTCACCCCTCCACTTT. It encodes CASTRQGTDSPLHF. Full variable domain (rest looked up from reference TRBV2 and TRBJ1-6): EPEVTQTPSHQVTQMGQEVILRCVPISNHLYFYWYRQILGQKVEFLVSFYNNEISEKSEIFDDQFSVERPDGSNFTLKIRSTKLEDSAMYFCASTRQGTDSPLHFGNGTRLTVT.

The CDR3 DNA reads TGTGCCAGCAACCTCTTGAGCGGCTCCTACAATGAGCAGTTCTTC. Translation gives CASNLLSGSYNEQFF. The chain has TRBV27 and TRBJ2-1, with D tentatively TRBD2 (5 bases). Germline V gives CDR1 MNHEY, CDR2 SMNVEV (reference sequence). Trimming pared 7 bases from V and 0 bases from J, leaving 13 bases between. The CDR3 spans 15 residues.

The chain has TRBV11-3 and TRBJ2-5; 7 positions match TRBD1. The CDR3 spans 15 residues. CDR1 is SGHNT and CDR2 is YENEEA in the germline V gene. Trimming cost V 5 bases and J 3 bases; bases outside gene matches: 9. The CDR3: CASSPSSGTEETQYF. Written as DNA, the CDR3 is TGTGCCAGCAGCCCGAGCTCCGGGACAGAAGAGACCCAGTACTTC.

The chain joins TRBV6-5 to TRBJ1-1, with 7 nucleotides matching TRBD1. This CDR3 is built from 16 residues. Germline trimming cut 0 bases from V and 5 bases from J; bases unmatched to any gene: 9. Germline values: CDR1 MNHEY, CDR2 SVGAGI. The CDR3 loop reads CASSYSPTGRITEAFF. The CDR3 DNA reads TGTGCCAGCAGTTACTCCCCGACAGGGCGAATTACTGAAGCTTTCTTT.